This T cell receptor beta chain comes out of a study of OX40 agonist ivuxolimab in advanced cancers. On the study more broadly: The patients' treatment was ivuxolimab, an agonistic anti-OX40 (CD134) antibody. Age averaged around 60 years (range roughly 23 to 90), and around 78% were male. Ivuxolimab doses were 0.01, 0.1, 0.3, 1.5, 3 or 10 mg/kg every 2 weeks. Overall study results and limits: In the 0.1 to 3.0 mg/kg range, CD4+ and CD8+ blood T cells had expanded clonally by week 6.

Remarks on this clone: The antigen remains undetermined.

Libraries were prepared by immunoSEQ multiplex PCR; TCRdb keeps only in-frame clonotypes and omits some of them. The sample yields under 40,000 clones, about 74% seen once. Germline V gene lookup returns CDR1 SGHAT and CDR2 FQNNGV. V was cut by 5 bases and J by 0 bases, with 7 bases left in between. The CDR3 is 13 residues long. This TCR was recovered from an adult with an advanced solid tumor such as melanoma, head and neck, liver or kidney cancer. Specimen: CD4+ or CD8+ T cells sorted from blood, collected in a trial of the OX40 agonist ivuxolimab. The genes are TRBV11-2 and TRBJ1-1; possible D gene TRBD1, 6 bases. In DNA form, the CDR3 reads TGTGCCAGCAGCCGACAGGTGAACACTGAAGCTTTCTTT. This encodes CASSRQVNTEAFF.